The clone carrying this T cell receptor (beta chain) came up a few times. The antigen remains unidentified. These data are taken from a study of CD8 T cells in ankylosing spondylitis. The CDR3 runs to 15 residues. Germline V lookup: CDR1 DFQATT, CDR2 SNEGSKA (reference sequence). V was pared by 6 bases and J by 6 bases, with 12 bases of the junction left unmatched. Scientists made TCR beta libraries using quantitative 5'-RACE with molecular barcodes. TCRdb re-derived calls from the 5' RACE reads in MiXCR, one entry per CDR3 protein. Of roughly 240,000 distinct CDR3 sequences listed, approximately 30% are singletons. Study outcomes and limitations: Within ankylosing spondylitis blood, a TCR beta motif made up of under 10 highly homologous variants appeared to be characteristic. Matched synovial fluid from ankylosing spondylitis patients was reported to be enriched for disease-linked clones.

The source is a male donor with ankylosing spondylitis or in good health (not recorded which). The V and J genes are TRBV20-1 and TRBJ1-5; TRBD1 matches at 9 bases. Input material: blood, either unsorted or a sorted T cell fraction (not recorded which). CDR3 sequence reads: CSARPPGQGGQPQHF. The CDR3 nucleotides are TGCAGTGCGAGACCACCGGGACAGGGAGGTCAGCCCCAGCATTTT.